These T cell receptor beta chains were read from a single sample in a study of T-cell memory formation after mild COVID-19. MiXCR, applied by TCRdb to the 5' RACE reads, yields one record per CDR3 protein. This sample has 250,000 to 400,000 distinct CDR3 sequences, with roughly an eighth found just once. The sample consisted of PBMCs or a T cell subset sorted from them (not recorded which). The source of these receptors is a man younger than 35 who had mild COVID-19 (a few samples of this study predate the infection). Cell type and time point are not known. Both conserved end residues are part of each CDR3. Each record gives: D gene, J gene, clone size, V gene, CDR3 protein, CDR3 DNA. A D gene is named only where the DNA matches it firmly. A row's size may be missing; if present it is once, few, many or a size class.

D gene: .
J gene: TRBJ1-1
clone size: .
V gene: TRBV5-1
CDR3 protein: CASSSSGSLTEAFF
CDR3 DNA: TGCGCCAGCAGCTCCTCAGGGTCGCTCACTGAAGCTTTCTTT

D gene: .
J gene: TRBJ1-1
clone size: .
V gene: TRBV18
CDR3 protein: CASSRLLDPENTEAFF
CDR3 DNA: TGTGCCAGCTCTAGGCTCTTAGACCCTGAAAACACTGAAGCTTTCTTT

D gene: .
J gene: TRBJ2-1
clone size: many
V gene: TRBV20-1
CDR3 protein: CSARRLQGLNEQFF
CDR3 DNA: TGCAGTGCTAGACGACTGCAGGGTTTGAATGAGCAGTTCTTC

D gene: TRBD1
J gene: TRBJ2-7
clone size: few
V gene: TRBV12-3/TRBV12-4
CDR3 protein: CASRRTGGGDEQYF
CDR3 DNA: TGTGCCAGCAGAAGGACAGGGGGAGGAGACGAGCAGTACTTC

D gene: TRBD2
J gene: TRBJ2-7
clone size: few
V gene: TRBV2
CDR3 protein: CASSEGGTSGSYEQYF
CDR3 DNA: TGTGCCAGCAGTGAAGGAGGGACTAGCGGGTCCTACGAGCAGTACTTC

D gene: .
J gene: TRBJ1-2
clone size: few
V gene: TRBV6-2/TRBV6-3
CDR3 protein: CAITGSWRGDYGYTF
CDR3 DNA: TGTGCCATCACCGGGTCCTGGAGGGGCGACTATGGCTACACCTTC

D gene: .
J gene: TRBJ2-1
clone size: many
V gene: TRBV12-5
CDR3 protein: CASGLVANEQFF
CDR3 DNA: TGTGCTAGTGGTTTGGTTGCGAATGAGCAGTTCTTC

D gene: .
J gene: TRBJ2-7
clone size: few
V gene: TRBV19
CDR3 protein: CASSLLSDSSGEQYF
CDR3 DNA: TGTGCCAGTAGTCTCCTCTCGGACTCCTCCGGCGAGCAGTACTTC

D gene: TRBD2
J gene: TRBJ2-1
clone size: many
V gene: TRBV7-3
CDR3 protein: CASSGSSGGVENEQFF
CDR3 DNA: TGTGCCAGCAGCGGATCTAGCGGGGGGGTGGAGAATGAGCAGTTCTTC

D gene: TRBD1
J gene: TRBJ1-6
clone size: .
V gene: TRBV7-9
CDR3 protein: CASSFGQGLNSPLHF
CDR3 DNA: TGTGCCAGCAGCTTCGGACAGGGATTGAATTCACCCCTCCACTTT

D gene: TRBD2
J gene: TRBJ2-3
clone size: .
V gene: TRBV7-2
CDR3 protein: CASSSLAGMSTQYF
CDR3 DNA: TGTGCCAGCAGCTCACTAGCGGGGATGAGTACGCAGTATTTT

D gene: TRBD1
J gene: TRBJ1-2
clone size: .
V gene: TRBV5-1
CDR3 protein: CASSQVGQGGGYTF
CDR3 DNA: TGCGCCAGCAGCCAGGTCGGACAGGGAGGCGGCTACACCTTC

D gene: TRBD1
J gene: TRBJ2-2
clone size: .
V gene: TRBV20-1
CDR3 protein: CSALTGTGPGELFF
CDR3 DNA: TGCAGTGCACTAACGGGGACAGGGCCCGGGGAGCTGTTTTTT

D gene: .
J gene: TRBJ2-1
clone size: few
V gene: TRBV24-1
CDR3 protein: CATSDSTRIEQFF
CDR3 DNA: TGTGCCACCAGTGATTCAACTAGGATTGAGCAGTTCTTC

D gene: .
J gene: TRBJ2-1
clone size: few
V gene: TRBV19
CDR3 protein: CASSMWSYNEQFF
CDR3 DNA: TGTGCCAGTAGTATGTGGTCCTACAATGAGCAGTTCTTC

D gene: .
J gene: TRBJ2-1
clone size: few
V gene: TRBV10-3
CDR3 protein: CAISAGAGSGNEQFF
CDR3 DNA: TGTGCCATCAGCGCCGGGGCAGGGTCTGGCAATGAGCAGTTCTTC

D gene: TRBD2
J gene: TRBJ2-7
clone size: few
V gene: TRBV12-3/TRBV12-4
CDR3 protein: CASRRGGVEQYF
CDR3 DNA: TGTGCCAGCAGGCGGGGAGGGGTCGAGCAGTACTTC

D gene: .
J gene: TRBJ2-5
clone size: many
V gene: TRBV6-5
CDR3 protein: CASSYSWGHVQETQYF
CDR3 DNA: TGTGCCAGCAGTTACTCATGGGGGCACGTCCAAGAGACCCAGTACTTC

D gene: .
J gene: TRBJ2-3
clone size: .
V gene: TRBV3-1
CDR3 protein: CASSQELTDTQYF
CDR3 DNA: TGTGCCAGCAGCCAGGAGCTCACAGATACGCAGTATTTT

D gene: .
J gene: TRBJ1-1
clone size: .
V gene: TRBV4-1
CDR3 protein: CASSQAGLMNTEAFF
CDR3 DNA: TGCGCCAGCAGCCAGGCGGGCCTCATGAACACTGAAGCTTTCTTT

D gene: .
J gene: TRBJ2-1
clone size: .
V gene: TRBV12-3/TRBV12-4
CDR3 protein: CASTLWGGNEQFF
CDR3 DNA: TGTGCCAGCACGCTTTGGGGCGGCAATGAGCAGTTCTTC

D gene: .
J gene: TRBJ2-3
clone size: few
V gene: TRBV7-2
CDR3 protein: CASSLEGHWDTQYF
CDR3 DNA: TGTGCCAGCAGCTTAGAGGGACATTGGGATACGCAGTATTTT

D gene: TRBD2
J gene: TRBJ2-4
clone size: .
V gene: TRBV5-1
CDR3 protein: CASSLLPTTGGRSAKNIQYF
CDR3 DNA: TGCGCCAGCAGCCTCCTCCCGACTACGGGGGGGCGATCAGCCAAAAACATTCAGTACTTC

D gene: .
J gene: TRBJ2-3
clone size: few
V gene: TRBV6-6
CDR3 protein: CASSLRLGGTDTQYF
CDR3 DNA: TGTGCCAGCAGCTTGAGGCTAGGAGGCACAGATACGCAGTATTTT

D gene: TRBD1
J gene: TRBJ2-7
clone size: .
V gene: TRBV10-3
CDR3 protein: CAISATGERYEQYF
CDR3 DNA: TGTGCCATCAGTGCAACAGGGGAAAGGTACGAGCAGTACTTC

D gene: TRBD2
J gene: TRBJ2-7
clone size: few
V gene: TRBV6-2/TRBV6-3
CDR3 protein: CASSGLAGDHEQYF
CDR3 DNA: TGTGCCAGCAGTGGACTAGCGGGGGACCACGAGCAGTACTTC

D gene: TRBD1
J gene: TRBJ2-6
clone size: .
V gene: TRBV9
CDR3 protein: CASSVGFQGADGANVLTF
CDR3 DNA: TGTGCCAGCAGCGTAGGATTCCAGGGGGCAGATGGGGCCAACGTCCTGACTTTC

D gene: .
J gene: TRBJ2-5
clone size: .
V gene: TRBV27
CDR3 protein: CASSFKPQETQYF
CDR3 DNA: TGTGCCAGCAGTTTTAAGCCCCAAGAGACCCAGTACTTC

D gene: .
J gene: TRBJ2-1
clone size: .
V gene: TRBV29-1
CDR3 protein: CSVDSTGGGEQFF
CDR3 DNA: TGCAGCGTTGACAGCACAGGGGGGGGTGAGCAGTTCTTC

D gene: .
J gene: TRBJ2-5
clone size: .
V gene: TRBV7-9
CDR3 protein: CASQEWGEQETQYF
CDR3 DNA: TGTGCCAGCCAGGAATGGGGGGAACAAGAGACCCAGTACTTC

D gene: .
J gene: TRBJ1-3
clone size: few
V gene: TRBV5-1
CDR3 protein: CASRLGDTGNTIYF
CDR3 DNA: TGCGCCAGCAGGTTGGGGGACACGGGAAACACCATATATTTT